The 26 T cell receptor beta chains below come from one sample, sequenced in a study of cytomegalovirus exposure and HLA in healthy donors. With 60 Vbeta and 13 Jbeta primers, the PCR was carried out. Profiling relied on immunoSEQ multiplex PCR, and the TCRdb table lists in-frame clones only, not all of them. The data contain about 160,000 clones, 84% of them singletons. Sequenced input: PBMCs. The receptors were gathered from a man aged 50 to 60 in good health and CMV-seropositive.

The rearrangement uses TRBV11-2 and TRBJ2-5; TRBD1 is a possible D gene (5 bases). The germline CDR1 and CDR2 sequences are SGHAT and FQNNGV. V was clipped by 7 bases and J by 5 bases, with 23 bases between them. CDR3 length: 16 amino acids. The CDR3 sequence is CASTSRAGNLQETQYF. DNA for the CDR3: TGTGCCAGCACCAGTAGGGCAGGGAATCTGCAGGAGACCCAGTACTTC.

This clone turned up a few times. The chain links TRBV7-9 to TRBJ2-5, with D perhaps TRBD1 (6 bases). This CDR3 has 15 amino acids. V shed 3 bases and J shed 4 bases, with 15 bases lying between them. Per the germline V gene, CDR1 is SEHNR and CDR2 is FQNEAQ (reference sequence). The CDR3 loop is CASSFTKTGPETQYF. CDR3 DNA: TGTGCCAGCAGCTTTACGAAGACAGGACCAGAGACCCAGTACTTC. The full variable domain, in which reference TRBV7-9 and TRBJ2-5 provide the parts outside the CDR3, is DTGVSQNPRHKITKRGQNVTFRCDPISEHNRLYWYRQTLGQGPEFLTYFQNEAQLEKSRLLSDRFSAERPKGSFSTLEIQRTEQGDSAMYLCASSFTKTGPETQYFGPGTRLLVL.

This chain joins TRBV6-5 and TRBJ1-1; D call uncertain. Trimming removed 5 bases at V and 3 bases at J, with 13 bases between. This CDR3 has 14 residues. From germline, CDR1 is MNHEY and CDR2 SVGAGI. Written as DNA, the CDR3 is TGTGCCAGCAGTGACTGGACGGGATACACTGAAGCTTTCTTT. Amino acid sequence: CASSDWTGYTEAFF.

The CDR3 nucleotides are TGTGCCAGCAGCGGCCGGGGGGGAAGCACAGATACGCAGTATTTT. Its protein is CASSGRGGSTDTQYF. The genes are TRBV7-3 and TRBJ2-3; 8 nucleotides agree with TRBD2. CDR3 length equals 15 residues. Germline loops: CDR1 SGHTA, CDR2 FQGTGA. Losses at the gene ends were 5 bases for V and 0 bases for J; bases not matched to a gene: 4.

The rearrangement links TRBV6-1 to TRBJ2-2; 9 nucleotides agree with TRBD2. This CDR3 contains 19 residues. The junction had 10 bases not matched to a gene; V was cut back by 2 bases and J by 0 bases. Per the germline V gene, CDR1 is MNHNS and CDR2 is SASEGT. The CDR3 DNA follows: TGTGCCAGCAGTGAATACGGTAGCGGGAGTTGGTCGAACACCGGGGAGCTGTTTTTT. Protein sequence: CASSEYGSGSWSNTGELFF.

This chain links TRBV6-5 with TRBJ2-6; D remains ambiguous. Germline V CDR1 and CDR2: MNHEY, SVGAGI. The CDR3 has 15 amino acids. The V end lost 2 bases, the J end lost 0 bases, and 5 bases lay between the germline ends. The DNA of the CDR3 is TGTGCCAGCAGTTACCGTCCCTCTGGGGCCAACGTCCTGACTTTC. Its translation is CASSYRPSGANVLTF.

This chain joins TRBV14 and TRBJ2-6; 7 bases map to TRBD1. The CDR3 is 16 residues long. Germline V CDR1 and CDR2: SGHDN, FVKESK. V was clipped by 4 bases and J by 4 bases; unmatched bases: 7. CDR3 residues: CASSLQRGLGANVLTF. The CDR3 bases are TGTGCCAGCAGCCTTCAAAGGGGGCTCGGGGCCAACGTCCTGACTTTC.

The chain uses TRBV2 and TRBJ1-2; tentative D call: TRBD1 (6 bases). Germline V gene sequence: CDR1 SNHLY, CDR2 FYNNEI. Trimming pared 3 bases from V and 4 bases from J, leaving 12 bases between. The CDR3 contains 14 residues. The CDR3 sequence is CASSDSGQSYGYTF. CDR3 DNA sequence: TGTGCCAGCAGTGATTCGGGACAAAGCTATGGCTACACCTTC.

V gene TRBV11-2 combines with J gene TRBJ1-4, with D uncertain. The CDR3 has 13 amino acids. Trimming removed 1 base from V and 7 bases from J, with 7 bases in between. Germline CDR1 reads SGHAT; CDR2 reads FQNNGV. CDR3 bases: TGTGCCAGCAGCTTAGTAGGAGTTGAAAAACTGTTTTTT. It codes for CASSLVGVEKLFF. Full variable domain (remainder filled in from reference TRBV11-2 and TRBJ1-4): EAGVAQSPRYKIIEKRQSVAFWCNPISGHATLYWYQQILGQGPKLLIQFQNNGVVDDSQLPKDRFSAERLKGVDSTLKIQPAKLEDSAVYLCASSLVGVEKLFFGSGTQLSVL.

This clone was detected only once. The rearrangement uses TRBV5-1 and TRBJ2-2; TRBD1 matches at 8 bases. Looked up from germline, CDR1 is SGHRS and CDR2 is YFSETQ. There are 15 residues in the CDR3. V lost 2 bases to trimming and J lost 3 bases; unmatched junction nucleotides: 3. CDR3 protein: CASSFQGADTGELFF. DNA for the CDR3: TGCGCCAGCAGCTTCCAGGGGGCAGACACCGGGGAGCTGTTTTTT.

The chain joins TRBV5-1 to TRBJ2-5; 7 bases match TRBD1. The last part of the DNA fits TRBJ2-7 better; the J call may be wrong. The V gene's germline CDR1 is SGHRS and CDR2 YFSETQ. CDR3 length equals 13 residues. The CDR3 sequence is CASSMDRTYEQYF. The DNA for the CDR3 is TGCGCCAGCAGCATGGACAGGACCTACGAGCAGTACTTC.

The rearrangement joins TRBV19 to TRBJ1-5; D perhaps matches TRBD1 (6 bases). This CDR3 spans 17 amino acids. Looked up from germline, CDR1 is LNHDA and CDR2 is SQIVND (reference sequence). Trimming stripped 6 bases from V and 0 bases from J, with 18 bases between. DNA of the CDR3: TGTGCCAGTAGCGGTCCCCGACAGGTCTATAGCAATCAGCCCCAGCATTTT. This gives the protein CASSGPRQVYSNQPQHF. The full variable domain, in which reference TRBV19 and TRBJ1-5 provide the parts outside the CDR3, is DGGITQSPKYLFRKEGQNVTLSCEQNLNHDAMYWYRQDPGQGLRLIYYSQIVNDFQKGDIAEGYSVSREKKESFPLTVTSAQKNPTAFYLCASSGPRQVYSNQPQHFGDGTRLSIL.

This sequence joins TRBV11-2 and TRBJ2-1; the match to TRBD2 covers 9 bases. J lost 9 bases, V lost 5 bases, and 14 bases had no gene match. Germline V gene lookup returns CDR1 SGHAT and CDR2 FQNNGV. The CDR3 loop spans 16 amino acids. In DNA form, the CDR3 reads TGTGCCAGCAGCCCTGGCACCGGCGGGGGGGCCGGTGAGCAGTTCTTC. Encoded protein: CASSPGTGGGAGEQFF.

In DNA form, the CDR3 reads TGTGCCTTAAGGGGGCAGTCCGAAGATACGCAGTATTTT. Protein sequence: CALRGQSEDTQYF. This chain uses TRBV7-2 with TRBJ2-3; 7 nucleotides match TRBD1. CDR1 and CDR2 (germline): SGHTA, FQGNSA. CDR3 length: 13 amino acids. V shed 11 bases and J 5 bases; nucleotides not matched to a gene: 10.

The V and J genes are TRBV27 and TRBJ2-7; D uncertain. The CDR3 runs to 13 residues. The germline V and J ends were trimmed by 2 bases and 3 bases, with 8 bases remaining between them. CDR1 is MNHEY, CDR2 SMNVEV, per germline (reference sequence). DNA for the CDR3: TGTGCCAGCAGTTTAGGGCAGAACTACGAGCAGTACTTC. Protein product: CASSLGQNYEQYF.

This chain links TRBV2 with TRBJ1-2; D is unresolved. Trimming pared 6 bases from V and 8 bases from J, leaving 16 bases between. Germline V gene lookup returns CDR1 SNHLY and CDR2 FYNNEI. This CDR3 comprises 13 residues. The CDR3 loop reads CASSETVAYGYTF. DNA of the CDR3: TGTGCCAGCAGCGAAACGGTCGCGTACGGCTACACCTTC.

The rearrangement links TRBV19 to TRBJ1-1; 8 bases agree with TRBD1. CDR1 is LNHDA and CDR2 is SQIVND in the germline V gene (reference sequence). J lost 2 bases, V lost 1 base, and 3 bases had no gene match. CDR3 length equals 15 residues. The CDR3 bases are TGTGCCAGTAGTATAGGGGACAGGAGAAACACTGAAGCTTTCTTT. This codes for CASSIGDRRNTEAFF.

The V call is TRBV29-1, the J call TRBJ1-2; a weak D match, TRBD1 (6 bases). The germline V gene encodes CDR1 SQVTM and CDR2 ANQGSEA. V shed 8 bases and J shed 0 bases, with 10 bases lying between them. The CDR3 loop spans 12 amino acids. The CDR3 DNA follows: TGCAGCTTCTGGACAGCTAACTATGGCTACACCTTC. Translated, it gives CSFWTANYGYTF.

The J gene is TRBJ2-5, the V gene TRBV4-1; D remains unclear. The CDR3 contains 13 residues. The V end lost 6 bases, the J end lost 4 bases, and 12 bases lay between the germline ends. CDR1 MGHRA and CDR2 YSYEKL come from the germline V gene. CDR3 amino acids: CASSLGGPETQYF. The CDR3 coding sequence is TGCGCCAGCAGTCTCGGCGGCCCAGAGACCCAGTACTTC.

The chain combines TRBV10-2 with TRBJ2-7; 11 nucleotides agree with TRBD2. Germline V gene lookup returns CDR1 WSHSY and CDR2 SAAADI. There are 14 residues in the CDR3. V shed 6 bases and J 3 bases; nucleotides not matched to a gene: 4. The CDR3 DNA is TGCGCCAGCAGCGCTAGCGGGAGGATCTACGAGCAGTACGTC. The encoded protein is CASSASGRIYEQYV.

The CDR3 DNA reads as TGTGCCAGCAGCGGACGGGACAGCTTGAACACTGAAGCTTTCTTT. This translates into CASSGRDSLNTEAFF. The chain carries TRBV5-6 and TRBJ1-1; 7 nucleotides line up with TRBD1. This CDR3 has 15 amino acids. Germline CDR1 is SGHDT and CDR2 is YYEEEE. The J segment lost 0 bases and the V segment lost 4 bases, leaving 6 bases of the junction unmatched.

The genes are TRBV5-1 and TRBJ2-5; 7 nucleotides agree with TRBD1. Germline CDR1 and CDR2: SGHRS and YFSETQ. The J segment lost 4 bases and the V segment lost 3 bases, leaving 0 bases of the junction unmatched. The CDR3 loop spans 12 amino acids. This CDR3 is CASSWTGETQYF. The CDR3 DNA sequence: TGCGCCAGCAGCTGGACAGGAGAGACCCAGTACTTC.

V is TRBV5-4 and J is TRBJ1-2; the D is unclear. The CDR3 runs 16 residues. V was trimmed by 4 bases and J by 2 bases, leaving 18 bases between them. The germline gives CDR1 SGHNT, CDR2 YYREEE (reference sequence). CDR3 DNA: TGTGCCAGCAGCCCAGGTGCGAGAGACGGAAACTATGGCTACACCTTC. Its translation: CASSPGARDGNYGYTF.

J is TRBJ2-3 and V is TRBV5-1; 8 bases align to TRBD2. Trimming took 1 base from V and 4 from J; bases not matched to a gene: 8. Germline lookup yields CDR1 SGHRS and CDR2 YFSETQ. This CDR3 has 16 residues. The CDR3 DNA follows: TGCGCCAGCAGCTTGTCACCGGGAGGGCCGGCAGATACGCAGTATTTT. This translates into CASSLSPGGPADTQYF.

The sample holds a few counts of this clone. This chain uses TRBV10-2 with TRBJ2-7, with 10 positions matching TRBD2. J was trimmed by 9 bases and V by 9 bases; bases with no gene match: 11. Germline V gene data show CDR1 as WSHSY and CDR2 as SAAADI. The CDR3 loop spans 13 amino acids. The CDR3: CASHGTSVSVQYF. The CDR3 nucleotides are TGCGCCAGTCACGGGACTAGCGTATCGGTGCAGTACTTC.

This clone was picked up one time. The genes are TRBV4-1 and TRBJ1-2, with a possible D match to TRBD1 (5 bases). From germline, CDR1 is MGHRA and CDR2 YSYEKL. This CDR3 has 14 residues. The V gene lost 1 base and the J gene lost 2 bases, with 8 bases spanning the gap. In DNA, the CDR3 is TGCGCCAGCAGCCAAGTGCCAGGGAACTATGGCTACACCTTC. Its protein is CASSQVPGNYGYTF.